These T cell receptor beta chains were read from a single sample in a study of CD8 T cells in Susac syndrome. MiXCR, applied by TCRdb to the immunoSEQ multiplex PCR reads, yields one record per CDR3 protein. The sample lists under 200,000 distinct CDR3 sequences, 85% to 95% occurring once. The specimen sequenced was CD8+ T cells from PBMCs. The receptor set was obtained from a human donor with multiple sclerosis. The CDR3 runs from the conserved cysteine through the conserved F or W.

V gene: TRBV5-1; CDR3 protein: CASSLSRGYGYTF
V gene: TRBV9; CDR3 protein: CASSVTDSNQPQHF
V gene: TRBV13; CDR3 protein: CASSLRGLNTEAFF
V gene: TRBV18; CDR3 protein: CASSPRGPNTGELFF
V gene: TRBV4-1; CDR3 protein: CASSPFGGGYEQYF
V gene: TRBV28; CDR3 protein: CASGRGSGNEQFF
V gene: TRBV12-3/TRBV12-4; CDR3 protein: CASTLGKATQPQHF
V gene: TRBV6-1; CDR3 protein: CASSPRSTGGRYGYTF
V gene: TRBV9; CDR3 protein: CAIAGPGGSPLHF
V gene: TRBV11-2; CDR3 protein: CASSPARVYGYTF
V gene: TRBV29-1; CDR3 protein: CSVEDGSGEQYF
V gene: TRBV2; CDR3 protein: CASRVQRALEKLFF
V gene: TRBV4-1; CDR3 protein: CASSQDGNEQFF
V gene: TRBV27; CDR3 protein: CASSFGSSNQPQHF
V gene: TRBV6-2/TRBV6-3; CDR3 protein: CASRAASGGSYNEQFF
V gene: TRBV9; CDR3 protein: CASSVSGTIGDEQFF
V gene: TRBV11-2; CDR3 protein: CASSLIAKNIQYF
V gene: TRBV6-6; CDR3 protein: CASSYSISENTEAFF
V gene: TRBV14; CDR3 protein: CASSQDRQGLANVLTF
V gene: TRBV6-5; CDR3 protein: CASSYSAATYNEQFF
V gene: TRBV7-9; CDR3 protein: CASSLVSGPNREKLFF
V gene: TRBV6-5; CDR3 protein: CASSSTTAGEQYF
V gene: TRBV3-1; CDR3 protein: CASSQDLQTNYGYTF
V gene: TRBV6-2/TRBV6-3; CDR3 protein: CASSYSRHLNTEAFF
V gene: TRBV7-8; CDR3 protein: CASAGGAKNIQYF
V gene: TRBV6-2/TRBV6-3; CDR3 protein: CASSYFAGVYEQYF
V gene: TRBV20-1; CDR3 protein: CSARDRAGLSIYEQYF
V gene: TRBV12-3/TRBV12-4; CDR3 protein: CASTADTYNYGYTF
V gene: TRBV27; CDR3 protein: CASSLTVNTEAFF
V gene: TRBV4-2; CDR3 protein: CASSQEGQLSNQPQHF
V gene: TRBV25-1; CDR3 protein: CASSELVRQGIYQPQHF
V gene: TRBV27; CDR3 protein: CASSQERVESYNEQFF
V gene: TRBV3-1; CDR3 protein: CASSQDRGGRTDTQYF
V gene: TRBV2; CDR3 protein: CASSERDRSTEAFF
V gene: TRBV5-6; CDR3 protein: CASSLETGGLYGYTF
V gene: TRBV29-1; CDR3 protein: CSVEDLLGAGANVLTF
V gene: TRBV25-1; CDR3 protein: CASSVGNTGELFF
V gene: TRBV29-1; CDR3 protein: CSGTGGPLSYNEQFF
V gene: TRBV12-3/TRBV12-4; CDR3 protein: CASSPLDSNTDTQYF
V gene: TRBV25-1; CDR3 protein: CASSEYAQPYEQYF
V gene: TRBV5-6; CDR3 protein: CATQLGSSGYTQYF
V gene: TRBV29-1; CDR3 protein: CSVELPQDAYEQYF
V gene: TRBV7-9; CDR3 protein: CASSGTGAVYTEAFF
V gene: TRBV3-1; CDR3 protein: CASSLDAANQETQYF
V gene: TRBV20-1; CDR3 protein: CSASHRDRGMEQYF
V gene: TRBV28; CDR3 protein: CASSSTTGLVNEKLFF
V gene: TRBV2; CDR3 protein: CASSFTGGSLMPQHF
V gene: TRBV5-1; CDR3 protein: CASSLSGRGLNEQFF
V gene: TRBV5-6; CDR3 protein: CASSLFGQKTYEQYF
V gene: TRBV29-1; CDR3 protein: CSVDHSGFSTDTQYF
V gene: TRBV15; CDR3 protein: CATSQGAAGIYEQYF
V gene: TRBV12-3/TRBV12-4; CDR3 protein: CASSLSGREQFF
V gene: TRBV11-2; CDR3 protein: CASSSHRGATGELFF
V gene: TRBV27; CDR3 protein: CASSLSVQGAEAFF
V gene: TRBV29-1; CDR3 protein: CSVLGAEAFF
V gene: TRBV7-6; CDR3 protein: CASSYTPNTGELFF
V gene: TRBV29-1; CDR3 protein: CSVEDRGLEQYF